This TCR beta chain originates from a study of blood T cell repertoires in COVID-19. Study details: Samples of COVID-19 (acute and convalescent) were obtained from the United States, Italy and Spain.

The germline CDR1 and CDR2 sequences are LGHDT and YNNKEL (reference sequence). The CDR3 consists of 15 residues. Unmatched junction bases numbered 10, after V lost 7 bases and J lost 6 bases. How the authors handled the data: Amplification from reference gene primers served as the basis for estimated nucleated cell counts. Assay: immunoSEQ multiplex PCR; the TCRdb copy retains only in-frame clones and omits some. V and J calls plus clone size are reproduced from that table; the DNA served to infer D and trimming. The repertoire holds about 280,000 clones, with over 75% as singletons. This sequence originates from a man in his late teens or twenties with active or convalescent COVID-19. Material: peripheral blood. The chain links TRBV3-1 (or the pseudogene TRBV3-2) to TRBJ2-2, with 8 positions matching TRBD2. CDR3 amino acids: CASTPGGGLSGELFF. The CDR3 bases are TGTGCCAGCACTCCCGGGGGGGGTTTGTCCGGGGAGCTGTTTTTT.